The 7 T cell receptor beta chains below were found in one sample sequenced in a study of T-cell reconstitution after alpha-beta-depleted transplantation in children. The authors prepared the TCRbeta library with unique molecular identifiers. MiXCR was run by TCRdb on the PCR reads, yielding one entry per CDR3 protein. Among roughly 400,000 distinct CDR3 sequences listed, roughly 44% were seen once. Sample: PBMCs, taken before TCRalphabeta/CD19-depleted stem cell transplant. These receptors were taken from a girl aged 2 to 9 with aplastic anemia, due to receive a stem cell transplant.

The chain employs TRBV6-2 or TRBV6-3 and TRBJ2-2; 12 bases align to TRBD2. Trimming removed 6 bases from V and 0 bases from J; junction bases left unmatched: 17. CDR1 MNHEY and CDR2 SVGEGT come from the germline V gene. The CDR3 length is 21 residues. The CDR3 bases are TGTGCCAGCAGCAAAAAGGGCCCCGGGACTAGCGGGCCCCCGAACACCGGGGAGCTGTTTTTT. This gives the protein CASSKKGPGTSGPPNTGELFF.

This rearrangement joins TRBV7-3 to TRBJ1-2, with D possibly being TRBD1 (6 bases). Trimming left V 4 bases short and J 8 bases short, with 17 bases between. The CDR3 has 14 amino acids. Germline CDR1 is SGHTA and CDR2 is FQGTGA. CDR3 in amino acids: CASSSFGGGGGYTF. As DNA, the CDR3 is TGTGCCAGCAGCTCCTTTGGAGGGGGGGGAGGCTACACCTTC.

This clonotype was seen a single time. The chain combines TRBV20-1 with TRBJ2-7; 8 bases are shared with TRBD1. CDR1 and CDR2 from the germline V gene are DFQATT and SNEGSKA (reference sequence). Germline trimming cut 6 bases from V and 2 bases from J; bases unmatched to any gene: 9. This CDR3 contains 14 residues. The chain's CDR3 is CSATGQGSTYEQYF. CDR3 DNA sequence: TGCAGTGCCACTGGACAGGGCTCAACCTACGAGCAGTACTTC.

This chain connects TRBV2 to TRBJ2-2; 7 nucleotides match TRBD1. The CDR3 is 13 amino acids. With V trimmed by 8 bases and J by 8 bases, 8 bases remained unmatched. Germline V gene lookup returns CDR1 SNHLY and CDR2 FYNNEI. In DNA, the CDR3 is TGTGCCAGCGCAACTACAGGGGCAGGGGAGCTGTTTTTT. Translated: CASATTGAGELFF. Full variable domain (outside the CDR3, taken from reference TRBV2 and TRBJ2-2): EPEVTQTPSHQVTQMGQEVILRCVPISNHLYFYWYRQILGQKVEFLVSFYNNEISEKSEIFDDQFSVERPDGSNFTLKIRSTKLEDSAMYFCASATTGAGELFFGEGSRLTVL.

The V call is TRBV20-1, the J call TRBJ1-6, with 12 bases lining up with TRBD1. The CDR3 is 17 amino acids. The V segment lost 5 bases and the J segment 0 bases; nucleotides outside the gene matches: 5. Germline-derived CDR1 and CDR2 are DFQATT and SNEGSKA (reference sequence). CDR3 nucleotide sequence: TGCAGTGCTGTCCGGGACAGGGGGCGCTCCTATAATTCACCCCTCCACTTT. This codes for CSAVRDRGRSYNSPLHF.

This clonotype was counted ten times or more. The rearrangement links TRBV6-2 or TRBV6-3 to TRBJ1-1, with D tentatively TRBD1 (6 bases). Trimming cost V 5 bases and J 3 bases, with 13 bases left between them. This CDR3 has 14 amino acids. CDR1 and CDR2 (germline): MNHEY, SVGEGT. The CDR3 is CASSNRDTDTEAFF. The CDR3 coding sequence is TGTGCCAGCAGTAACCGGGACACAGACACTGAAGCTTTCTTT.

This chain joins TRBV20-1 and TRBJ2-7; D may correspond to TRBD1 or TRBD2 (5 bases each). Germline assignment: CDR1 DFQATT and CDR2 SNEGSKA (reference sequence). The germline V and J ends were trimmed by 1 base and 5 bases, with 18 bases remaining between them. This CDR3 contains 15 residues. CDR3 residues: CSARGGSGRSHEQYF. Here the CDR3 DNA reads TGCAGTGCTAGAGGGGGGTCCGGACGGAGCCACGAGCAGTACTTC.